A selection of T cell receptor beta chains follows, all from one sample in a study of T cell clones after liver transplantation. The assay was immunoSEQ multiplex PCR, and TCRdb's table has in-frame clones only and misses some. The sample shows 8,500 to 10,000 clones, about 80% of them seen only once. The sequences come from CD8+ T cells from blood, collected before liver transplant. The receptors were gathered from a human donor who received a liver transplant. Both conserved end residues are part of each CDR3. The D gene is left open where the match is weak. Expanded clones get a size class; other rows say once, few or many, or leave the size out.

len | abundance | d_gene | j_gene | v_gene | CDR3aa | CDR3nt
14 | . | . | TRBJ1-1 | TRBV15 | CATQARRGNTEAFF | TGTGCCACCCAGGCCCGAAGGGGGAACACTGAAGCTTTCTTT
15 | . | . | TRBJ2-7 | TRBV13 | CASSGLSDGAYEQYF | TGTGCCAGCAGCGGTCTCTCCGACGGAGCCTACGAGCAGTACTTC
15 | few | . | TRBJ2-1 | TRBV6-1 | CASTPRASAYNEQFF | TGTGCCAGCACCCCCCGGGCTAGCGCCTACAATGAGCAGTTCTTC
15 | . | . | TRBJ2-6 | TRBV5-6 | CASSLQLSGANVLTF | TGTGCCAGCAGCCTACAGCTCTCTGGGGCCAACGTCCTGACTTTC
15 | . | . | TRBJ2-3 | TRBV9 | CASSAGAASTDTQYF | TGTGCCAGCAGCGCCGGGGCAGCTAGCACAGATACGCAGTATTTT
12 | . | . | TRBJ2-7 | TRBV2 | CASFVISYEQYF | TGTGCCAGCTTTGTCATATCCTACGAGCAGTACTTC
15 | . | . | TRBJ2-7 | TRBV27 | CASSLSWDITYEQYF | TGTGCCAGCAGTTTGTCTTGGGACATAACCTACGAGCAGTACTTC
13 | . | TRBD2 | TRBJ2-1 | TRBV7-9 | CASSTGSGGAGFF | TGTGCCAGCAGCACCGGTAGCGGGGGGGCCGGGTTCTTC
13 | . | . | TRBJ2-1 | TRBV29-1 | CSSEGDPGNEQFF | TGCAGCTCCGAAGGGGACCCCGGCAATGAGCAGTTCTTC
15 | . | TRBD1 | TRBJ2-7 | TRBV4-3 | CASSQGVGQGNEQYF | TGCGCCAGCAGCCAGGGAGTGGGACAGGGGAATGAGCAGTACTTC
15 | . | . | TRBJ1-2 | TRBV5-1 | CASSLDGGAARGYTF | TGCGCCAGCAGCTTGGATGGGGGGGCAGCTAGAGGCTACACCTTC
15 | . | . | TRBJ1-5 | TRBV5-5 | CASSLAALANQPQHF | TGTGCCAGCAGCTTGGCGGCACTAGCCAATCAGCCCCAGCATTTT
15 | few | . | TRBJ2-3 | TRBV4-3 | CASSQWATSTDTQYF | TGCGCCAGCAGCCAATGGGCTACTAGCACAGATACGCAGTATTTT
15 | . | TRBD1 | TRBJ1-3 | TRBV6-5 | CASSYSGTGGNTIYF | TGTGCCAGCAGTTACTCCGGGACAGGGGGAAACACCATATATTTT
16 | . | TRBD1 | TRBJ2-1 | TRBV4-3 | CASSQERQGGSDEQFF | TGCGCCAGCAGCCAAGAGAGACAGGGGGGATCGGATGAGCAGTTCTTC
15 | . | TRBD1 | TRBJ1-1 | TRBV19 | CASTEARGLDTEAFF | TGTGCCAGTACCGAAGCGAGGGGGCTGGACACTGAAGCTTTCTTT
17 | . | . | TRBJ2-1 | TRBV27 | CASSGWWALSNYNEQFF | TGTGCCAGCAGTGGTTGGTGGGCACTGTCTAACTACAATGAGCAGTTCTTC
15 | . | TRBD1 | TRBJ1-5 | TRBV6-1 | CASIWTGDSNQPQHF | TGTGCCAGCATTTGGACAGGCGATAGCAATCAGCCCCAGCATTTT
13 | once | TRBD2 | TRBJ2-7 | TRBV28 | CASSLTSVSEQYF | TGTGCCAGCAGCCTTACTAGCGTTTCCGAGCAGTACTTC
14 | . | . | TRBJ1-1 | TRBV6-5 | CASSAGTPNTEAFF | TGTGCCAGCAGTGCCGGGACTCCGAACACTGAAGCTTTCTTT
13 | . | . | TRBJ1-2 | TRBV6-5 | CASSSTANYGYTF | TGTGCCAGCAGTTCGACAGCTAACTATGGCTACACCTTC
18 | . | TRBD1 | TRBJ1-1 | TRBV18 | CASSTGGRARSGDTEAFF | TGTGCCAGCTCAACAGGGGGGCGAGCTCGGAGTGGGGACACTGAAGCTTTCTTT
16 | . | TRBD2 | TRBJ2-1 | TRBV11-1 | CASSLQRGDFVVEQFF | TGTGCCAGCAGCTTACAGCGGGGGGACTTTGTGGTAGAGCAGTTCTTC
16 | . | . | TRBJ1-4 | TRBV11-2 | CASSLGTGFGGEKLFF | TGTGCCAGCAGCTTAGGAACTGGCTTTGGGGGGGAAAAACTGTTTTTT
15 | few | TRBD1 | TRBJ2-5 | TRBV5-4 | CASSFTGEGVETQYF | TGTGCCAGCAGCTTTACAGGGGAAGGAGTGGAGACCCAGTACTTC
19 | . | . | TRBJ1-4 | TRBV7-9 | CASSSTDLTLVQTNEKLFF | TGTGCCAGCAGCTCAACGGACCTCACACTGGTCCAGACTAATGAAAAACTGTTTTTT
14 | . | TRBD2 | TRBJ2-1 | TRBV25-1 | CASSVASGNNEQFF | TGTGCCAGCAGTGTGGCTAGCGGTAACAATGAGCAGTTCTTC
20 | . | . | TRBJ2-1 | TRBV21-1 | CASSKEDGTSAIGSYNEQFF | TGTGCCAGCAGCAAAGAAGATGGGACTAGCGCCATTGGCTCCTACAATGAGCAGTTCTTC
13 | . | . | TRBJ2-3 | TRBV5-4 | CASSSPSTDTQYF | TGTGCCAGCAGCTCGCCCAGCACAGATACGCAGTATTTT
16 | once | . | TRBJ2-7 | TRBV7-9 | CASNFPAGTPSYEQYF | TGTGCCAGCAACTTCCCTGCCGGGACTCCCTCCTACGAGCAGTACTTC
15 | . | . | TRBJ2-1 | TRBV5-6 | CASSFPGGGYNEQFF | TGTGCCAGCAGCTTTCCAGGGGGAGGCTACAATGAGCAGTTCTTC
13 | . | TRBD1 | TRBJ2-7 | TRBV19 | CASSLTGAYEQYF | TGTGCCAGTAGTCTCACAGGGGCCTACGAGCAGTACTTC
14 | . | . | TRBJ1-1 | TRBV7-9 | CASSLAWRNTEAFF | TGTGCCAGCAGCTTAGCATGGCGGAACACTGAAGCTTTCTTT
17 | . | . | TRBJ1-4 | TRBV4-3 | CASSQGSGIYDNEKLFF | TGCGCCAGCAGCCAAGGTTCCGGGATCTACGATAATGAAAAACTGTTTTTT
16 | . | TRBD2 | TRBJ2-2 | TRBV6-6 | CASSSLAGPNTGELFF | TGTGCCAGCAGCAGCCTAGCGGGGCCGAACACCGGGGAGCTGTTTTTT
14 | . | . | TRBJ2-1 | TRBV19 | CASSPQGNYNEQFF | TGTGCCAGTAGTCCCCAGGGGAACTACAATGAGCAGTTCTTC
15 | . | . | TRBJ2-7 | TRBV27 | CASSSLDPTPYEQYF | TGTGCCAGCAGTTCCCTCGATCCAACCCCCTACGAGCAGTACTTC
17 | . | TRBD2 | TRBJ2-3 | TRBV27 | CASSLGLAGGPTDTQYF | TGTGCCAGCAGTTTGGGACTAGCGGGAGGGCCGACAGATACGCAGTATTTT
16 | . | TRBD1 | TRBJ2-5 | TRBV25-1 | CASSESDRGNQETQYF | TGTGCCAGCAGTGAATCTGACAGGGGGAACCAAGAGACCCAGTACTTC
15 | . | . | TRBJ2-1 | TRBV27 | CASSLEAGASNEQFF | TGTGCCAGCAGTTTAGAGGCAGGGGCGTCCAATGAGCAGTTCTTC
15 | . | . | TRBJ2-3 | TRBV5-8 | CASSPGTRVTDTQYF | TGTGCCAGCAGCCCCGGGACACGGGTCACAGATACGCAGTATTTT
14 | few | TRBD1 | TRBJ2-5 | TRBV7-9 | CASSPQGAIETQYF | TGTGCCAGCAGCCCACAGGGGGCAATAGAGACCCAGTACTTC
14 | . | TRBD2 | TRBJ2-3 | TRBV6-4 | CASSDGTSADTQYF | TGTGCCAGCAGTGACGGGACTAGCGCAGATACGCAGTATTTT
14 | few | TRBD1 | TRBJ1-2 | TRBV27 | CASSLSRTGFGYTF | TGTGCCAGCAGTTTATCGCGGACAGGGTTTGGCTACACCTTC
16 | once | . | TRBJ2-1 | TRBV19 | CASSIDHSLLYNEQFF | TGTGCCAGTAGTATAGATCACTCCCTACTTTACAATGAGCAGTTCTTC
12 | few | . | TRBJ2-1 | TRBV7-8 | CASTLSATEQFF | TGTGCCAGCACCCTTTCGGCTACCGAGCAGTTCTTC
15 | . | . | TRBJ1-1 | TRBV28 | CASSLKDSGGTEAFF | TGTGCCAGCAGTCTAAAAGACAGTGGGGGTACTGAAGCTTTCTTT
14 | . | . | TRBJ1-5 | TRBV19 | CASKNEGSNQPQHF | TGTGCCAGTAAGAATGAGGGGAGCAATCAGCCCCAGCATTTT
13 | . | TRBD2 | TRBJ2-7 | TRBV28 | CASNLSGNLEQYF | TGTGCCAGCAACCTTAGCGGGAACCTCGAGCAGTACTTC
13 | . | . | TRBJ1-4 | TRBV6-1 | CASRGDFNEKLFF | TGTGCCAGCAGGGGGGATTTTAATGAAAAACTGTTTTTT
16 | . | TRBD1 | TRBJ2-7 | TRBV7-3 | CASSFTGGSGNYEQYF | TGTGCCAGCAGCTTCACAGGGGGCTCGGGAAACTACGAGCAGTACTTC
14 | . | TRBD2 | TRBJ2-7 | TRBV9 | CASSLGAGGNEQYF | TGTGCCAGCAGCTTGGGCGCGGGAGGGAACGAGCAGTACTTC
16 | . | . | TRBJ2-3 | TRBV4-1 | CASSQEESRPTDTQYF | TGCGCCAGCAGCCAAGAGGAGTCTAGGCCCACAGATACGCAGTATTTT
15 | few | TRBD1 | TRBJ1-5 | TRBV7-9 | CASSSGQGAVQPQHF | TGTGCCAGCAGCTCAGGACAGGGGGCGGTTCAGCCCCAGCATTTT
15 | . | . | TRBJ2-3 | TRBV11-2 | CASSLSRMRKDTQYF | TGTGCCAGCAGCTTAAGCAGGATGAGGAAAGATACGCAGTATTTT
15 | . | TRBD1 | TRBJ2-1 | TRBV13 | CASSLGQGDYNEQFF | TGTGCCAGCAGCCTCGGACAGGGGGACTACAATGAGCAGTTCTTC
15 | . | . | TRBJ2-7 | TRBV6-6 | CASSYDGVGTYEQYF | TGTGCCAGCAGTTACGATGGGGTGGGCACCTACGAGCAGTACTTC